This T cell receptor (beta chain) appears in the sequencing data of a study of identical twins. General study findings and limits: Reduced insertions were recorded for abundant cord blood beta clonotypes, with no such pattern in memory repertoires. Zero-insertion results could be subject to partial confounding by invariant MAIT and iNKT cells. Beta out-of-frame sequences displayed a weaker excess of sharing between twins.

Template switching added a universal primer binding site, and final cDNA carried unique molecular identifiers. TCRdb re-analysed the 5' RACE reads in MiXCR, keeping a single row per CDR3 protein. The sample holds roughly 200,000 distinct CDR3 sequences, more than 6.5% seen once. Of note for this clonotype: What it recognizes is unknown.

V lost 2 bases, J lost 3 bases, and 7 bases lay in between. The CDR3 has 14 residues. Germline V gives CDR1 MNHEY, CDR2 SVGEGT. The sample was also reused in another study, on yellow fever vaccine responses in identical twins.

This receptor was taken from a woman aged 18-35 years in good health. The sample consisted of memory (CD45RO+) T cells sorted from blood. The chain uses TRBV6-2 or TRBV6-3 and TRBJ2-2, with D unclear. This CDR3 is CASSYRPDTGELFF. CDR3 nucleotides: TGTGCCAGCAGTTACAGACCCGACACCGGGGAGCTGTTTTTT.